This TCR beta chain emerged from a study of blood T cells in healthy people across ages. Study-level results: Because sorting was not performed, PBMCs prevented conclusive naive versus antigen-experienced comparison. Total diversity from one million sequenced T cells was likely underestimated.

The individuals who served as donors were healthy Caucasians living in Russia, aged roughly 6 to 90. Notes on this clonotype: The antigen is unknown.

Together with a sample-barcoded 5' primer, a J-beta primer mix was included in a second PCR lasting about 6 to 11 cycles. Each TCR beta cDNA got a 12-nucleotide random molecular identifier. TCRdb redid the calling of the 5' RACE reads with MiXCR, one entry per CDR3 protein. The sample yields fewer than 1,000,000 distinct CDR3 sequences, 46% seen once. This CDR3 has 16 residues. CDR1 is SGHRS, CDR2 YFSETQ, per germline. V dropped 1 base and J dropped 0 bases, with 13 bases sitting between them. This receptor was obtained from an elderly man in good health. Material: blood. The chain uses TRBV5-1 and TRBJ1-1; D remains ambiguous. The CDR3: CASSLSTGAMNTEAFF. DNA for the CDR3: TGCGCCAGCAGCTTGTCAACGGGAGCGATGAACACTGAAGCTTTCTTT.